What follows are 27 T cell receptor beta chains derived from one specimen sequenced in a study of shared clonotypes between healthy human individuals. Clones were sequenced by immunoSEQ multiplex PCR, and TCRdb holds only the in-frame ones, with some missing. The sample yields 450,000 to 500,000 clones, 65% to 85% seen once. Sample: PBMCs. All receptors come from a woman between 40 and 50 years old in good health. Some clones in this sample may be carry-over from other donors' samples.

This clone was counted many times. This specimen includes other DNA sequences encoding the same CDR3. The J gene is TRBJ2-7, the V gene TRBV15; TRBD2 matches 9 bases. Germline CDR1 LNHNV, CDR2 YYDKDF (reference sequence). The CDR3 has 15 residues. With V trimmed by 5 bases and J by 3 bases, 8 bases remained unmatched. The CDR3 loop reads CATSRAGGGFYEQYF. CDR3 sequence (DNA): TGTGCCACCAGCCGAGCGGGGGGAGGGTTCTACGAGCAGTACTTC.

This clone was counted between two and nine times. The chain is built from TRBV7-2 and TRBJ2-3; D may match TRBD1 or TRBD2 (8 bases each). CDR3 length equals 19 residues. In germline, CDR1 is SGHTA, CDR2 FQGNSA. V was trimmed by 1 base and J by 4 bases, leaving 24 bases between them. The CDR3 bases are TGTGCCAGCAGCTTAGGGCAGGGGGCGGCTAGCGGGCGCTCAGATACGCAGTATTTT. Protein: CASSLGQGAASGRSDTQYF.

The V call is TRBV28, the J call TRBJ1-1, with TRBD1 identical over 9 bases. The CDR3 contains 14 residues. Germline values: CDR1 MDHEN, CDR2 SYDVKM. Unmatched junction bases numbered 4, after V lost 5 bases and J lost 3 bases. CDR3 sequence: CASSTTGGYTEAFF. Written as DNA, the CDR3 is TGTGCCAGCAGTACGACAGGGGGGTACACTGAAGCTTTCTTT.

This rearrangement joins TRBV10-1 to TRBJ2-5, with unresolved D. TRBJ2-7 explains the end of the DNA better; the J call may be wrong. CDR3 size: 16 residues. From germline, CDR1 is WNHNN and CDR2 SYGVQD (reference sequence). CDR3 sequence (DNA): TGCGCCAGCCGGATGGTAGGAGACTCTATCCGGTACGAGCAGTACTTC. Its translation is CASRMVGDSIRYEQYF.

In this sample, this clone turned up once. A read error is possible here, since a much larger clone lies one base away. The CDR3 DNA follows: TGCGCCAGCATCCAACGGTGTTCTGGGGCCAACGTCCTGACTTTC. This sequence encodes CASIQRCSGANVLTF. The chain has TRBV23-1 and TRBJ2-6; D is unclear. TRBV23-1 is classed as an ORF, of uncertain function. This CDR3 comprises 15 residues. Deletions cut 7 bases from V and 1 base from J, with 11 bases between.

As regards this clone: This likely came from a read error, as a far larger clone is one base away. This rearrangement joins TRBV18 to TRBJ1-1; no definite D call. CDR3 length equals 16 residues. Germline V gene lookup returns CDR1 KGHSH and CDR2 LQKENI. Deletions cut 0 bases from V and 1 base from J, with 12 bases between. The CDR3 is CASSPPSLGRNTEAFF. The CDR3 DNA is TGTGCCAGCTCACCACCTTCCCTCGGCAGGAACACTGAAGCTTTCTTT. The full variable domain, in which reference TRBV18 and TRBJ1-1 provide the parts outside the CDR3, is NAGVMQNPRHLVRRRGQEARLRCSPMKGHSHVYWYRQLPEEGLKFMVYLQKENIIDESGMPKERFSAEFPKEGPSILRIQQVVRGDSAAYFCASSPPSLGRNTEAFFGQGTRLTVV.

This chain uses TRBV19 with TRBJ2-5, with D perhaps TRBD2 (6 bases). CDR1 and CDR2 (germline): LNHDA, SQIVND (reference sequence). Trimming took 4 bases from V and 5 from J, leaving 17 bases between them. The length of the CDR3 is 15 residues. The CDR3 spells CASSTPGLPQETQYF. The CDR3 coding sequence is TGTGCCAGTAGTACCCCAGGACTACCCCAGGAGACCCAGTACTTC.

This clone was seen many times. This sequence joins TRBV18 and TRBJ2-1, with 7 bases aligning to TRBD1. Germline V CDR1 and CDR2: KGHSH, LQKENI. The V and J ends lost 5 bases and 9 bases, in that order; junction bases with no gene match: 10. There are 14 residues in the CDR3. The CDR3 reads CASSALDREGEQFF. The CDR3 region has the DNA TGTGCCAGCTCAGCTCTTGACAGGGAAGGTGAGCAGTTCTTC.

This chain joins TRBV19 and TRBJ2-7; tentative D call: TRBD1 (6 bases). The CDR3 is made up of 15 amino acids. Trimming took 5 bases from V and 7 from J, leaving 21 bases between them. The germline CDR1 and CDR2 sequences are LNHDA and SQIVND (reference sequence). The CDR3 nucleotides read TGTGCCAGTAGTCACCGGGACAACTCAAGAGGGGAGCAGTACTTC. It is translated as CASSHRDNSRGEQYF.

J is TRBJ1-4 and V is TRBV7-9, with 8 bases that match TRBD1. The CDR3 sequence is 17 residues long. CDR1 is SEHNR, CDR2 FQNEAQ, per germline (reference sequence). Germline trimming cut 5 bases from V and 3 bases from J; bases unmatched to any gene: 11. The CDR3 DNA reads as TGTGCCAGCAGCCTCTTCCCCTTACAGGGGGCTAATGAAAAACTGTTTTTT. Translating it yields CASSLFPLQGANEKLFF.

The chain has TRBV5-1 and TRBJ2-5; D remains unclear. Per germline, CDR1 SGHRS and CDR2 YFSETQ. This CDR3 region has 14 residues. V gave up 0 bases and J gave up 1 base, with 7 bases separating them. CDR3 region: CASSLGFSQETQYF. CDR3 DNA: TGCGCCAGCAGCTTGGGGTTCAGCCAAGAGACCCAGTACTTC.

The chain's CDR3 is CASSLGLAGAETQYF. The CDR3 DNA follows: TGCGCCAGCAGCCTGGGACTAGCGGGAGCGGAGACCCAGTACTTC. The chain recombines TRBV4-1 with TRBJ2-5; 14 bases agree with TRBD2. V gave up 4 bases and J gave up 5 bases; unmatched junction bases: 3. Germline CDR1 reads MGHRA; CDR2 reads YSYEKL. The CDR3 sequence is 15 residues long.

The chain has TRBV5-4 and TRBJ1-1; 9 bases agree with TRBD1. The CDR3 extends over 17 amino acids. The V and J ends lost 4 bases and 0 bases, in that order; junction bases with no gene match: 10. The germline V gene encodes CDR1 SGHNT and CDR2 YYREEE (reference sequence). The CDR3 loop reads CASSPGQGFTLNTEAFF. DNA for the CDR3: TGTGCCAGCAGCCCGGGACAGGGATTTACCTTGAACACTGAAGCTTTCTTT.

This chain links TRBV28 with TRBJ1-4, with 9 bases matching TRBD1. The CDR3 length is 18 residues. Germline V lookup: CDR1 MDHEN, CDR2 SYDVKM. V trimming: 6 bases; J trimming: 0 bases; junction bases outside the gene matches: 11. The CDR3 protein is CASRGTGISGATNEKLFF. The CDR3 DNA reads as TGTGCCAGCAGGGGGACAGGGATTAGTGGGGCAACTAATGAAAAACTGTTTTTT.

This clone was seen a single time. In the same sample, other DNA sequences code for this CDR3. The CDR3 spells CASSLAGYEQYF. CDR3 sequence (DNA): TGTGCCAGCAGCTTAGCCGGCTACGAGCAGTACTTC. The chain couples TRBV11-2 to TRBJ2-7, with unresolved D. With 1 base removed from V and 3 bases from J, the gap between germline ends came to 4 bases. The CDR3 is 12 amino acids. In germline, CDR1 is SGHAT, CDR2 FQNNGV.

This clone has just one count. A far larger clone differs by one base, so this is likely a read error. This is likely a read error, given that the CDR3 carries no conserved phenylalanine or tryptophan at its end. This chain joins TRBV5-1 and TRBJ2-7, with TRBD2 matching 7 bases. The junction had 5 bases not matched to a gene; V was cut back by 0 bases and J by 5 bases. The CDR3 loop spans 14 amino acids. Germline CDR1 and CDR2: SGHRS and YFSETQ. CDR3 sequence reads: CASSLDGRSDEQYL. The CDR3, as DNA: TGCGCCAGCAGCTTGGACGGGAGGAGTGACGAGCAGTACCTC.

This rearrangement joins TRBV5-4 to TRBJ2-7, with a tentative D call TRBD1 (5 bases). The germline CDR1 and CDR2 sequences are SGHNT and YYREEE (reference sequence). V was pared by 5 bases and J by 4 bases, with 19 bases between. This CDR3 is built from 15 residues. The CDR3 nucleotides read TGTGCCAGCAGTTATGGACACGGGCAGCTATACGAGCAGTACTTC. Protein sequence: CASSYGHGQLYEQYF. Drawing the rest from reference TRBV5-4 and TRBJ2-7, the complete variable domain is ETGVTQSPTHLIKTRGQQVTLRCSSQSGHNTVSWYQQALGQGPQFIFQYYREEENGRGNFPPRFSGLQFPNYSSELNVNALELDDSALYLCASSYGHGQLYEQYFGPGTRLTVT.

This clone came up many times. This sequence joins TRBV29-1 and TRBJ2-5, with D possibly TRBD1 on 6 matching bases. The CDR3 consists of 13 residues. V was cut by 6 bases and J by 4 bases, with 15 bases left in between. The germline V gene has CDR1 SQVTM and CDR2 ANQGSEA. The chain's CDR3 is CSVAPGAAETQYF. The CDR3 DNA sequence: TGCAGCGTGGCGCCAGGGGCAGCAGAGACCCAGTACTTC.

V is TRBV19 and J is TRBJ2-5; D possibly uses TRBD1 or TRBD2 (5 bases each). The V and J ends lost 6 bases and 2 bases respectively, with 10 bases between them. Germline CDR1 reads LNHDA; CDR2 reads SQIVND (reference sequence). The CDR3 loop spans 13 amino acids. In DNA, the CDR3 is TGTGCCAGTAGGGGACGTGCGCAAGAGACCCAGTACTTC. It translates to CASRGRAQETQYF.

Worth noting for this clone: Within the sample, other DNA sequences also encode this same CDR3. The chain's CDR3 is CASSGDTSYEQYF. CDR3 DNA: TGTGCCAGCAGTGGCGACACGTCCTACGAGCAGTACTTC. This rearrangement joins TRBV2 to TRBJ2-7; D unclear. V was clipped by 4 bases and J by 1 base, with 8 bases between them. The CDR3 runs 13 residues. CDR1 and CDR2 (germline): SNHLY, FYNNEI.

This clone was found a few times. The chain has TRBV28 and TRBJ2-7; D is uncertain. Per the germline V gene, CDR1 is MDHEN and CDR2 is SYDVKM. CDR3 length: 12 amino acids. V shed 5 bases and J shed 3 bases, with 8 bases lying between them. CDR3: CASSEVDYEQYF. The CDR3 DNA follows: TGTGCCAGCAGTGAGGTAGACTACGAGCAGTACTTC.

The chain couples TRBV5-6 to TRBJ2-3, with D unresolved. This CDR3 has 14 amino acids. V was pared by 3 bases and J by 0 bases, with 8 bases between. Germline assignment: CDR1 SGHDT and CDR2 YYEEEE. The CDR3 reads CASSSAVSTDTQYF. CDR3 DNA: TGTGCCAGCAGCTCCGCGGTAAGCACAGATACGCAGTATTTT.

This sequence joins TRBV6-1 and TRBJ2-7, with 7 bases lining up with TRBD1. The ends lost 2 bases at V and 3 bases at J; junction bases unmatched: 10. Germline V CDR1 and CDR2: MNHNS, SASEGT. CDR3 length: 16 residues. The CDR3 DNA is TGTGCCAGCAGTGAACTAGGGGCGACAGGGTTCTACGAGCAGTACTTC. This translates into CASSELGATGFYEQYF.

The V gene is TRBV29-1, the J gene TRBJ2-3; 7 nucleotides align to TRBD2. The V gene's germline CDR1 is SQVTM and CDR2 ANQGSEA. The J segment lost 6 bases and the V segment lost 5 bases, leaving 11 bases of the junction unmatched. The CDR3 runs to 14 residues. DNA for the CDR3: TGCAGCGTTCGAATGGCTAGCGGAGGGGATACGCAGTATTTT. This encodes CSVRMASGGDTQYF.

This clone showed up many times. Other DNA sequences in this sample translate to the same CDR3. This rearrangement joins TRBV28 to TRBJ1-4, with TRBD1 matching 7 bases. V gave up 5 bases and J gave up 6 bases; unmatched junction bases: 9. This CDR3 region has 15 residues. Per germline, CDR1 MDHEN and CDR2 SYDVKM. This CDR3 is CASSQHGTVYEKLFF. The CDR3 DNA is TGTGCCAGCAGTCAACACGGGACAGTATATGAAAAACTGTTTTTT.

This clone is a singleton in its sample. Given a far larger clone just one base away, this is likely a sequencing read error. This sequence joins TRBV2 and TRBJ1-2; D is uncertain. The CDR3 extends over 17 amino acids. Germline CDR1 is SNHLY and CDR2 is FYNNEI. V was cut by 7 bases and J by 2 bases, with 23 bases left in between. The CDR3 is CASIQPRHRRQNYGYTF. CDR3 DNA sequence: TGTGCCAGCATCCAACCCCGACATAGGAGGCAGAACTATGGCTACACCTTC.

V is TRBV10-3 and J is TRBJ1-1, with D tentatively TRBD1 (6 bases). Germline lookup yields CDR1 ENHRY and CDR2 SYGVKD. This CDR3 comprises 14 residues. Trimming took 2 bases from V and 4 from J, leaving 11 bases between them. CDR3 amino acids: CAISERGSGTEAFF. For the CDR3, the DNA is TGTGCCATCAGTGAGAGGGGGAGTGGCACTGAAGCTTTCTTT.